This TCR beta chain was sequenced during a study of tissue T cells after allogeneic stem cell transplantation. CDR3 length equals 13 residues. Germline V gives CDR1 KGHPV, CDR2 FQNQEV (reference sequence). V lost 4 bases to trimming and J lost 5 bases, with 6 bases between them. Study-wide findings and caveats: Shared clones across patients were few; motif clustering revealed tissue-specific shared signatures.

Measured with immunoSEQ multiplex PCR; TCRdb has only the in-frame clones, and not every one. The sample has almost 6,000 clones; 40% to 60% are singletons. The time point here: mouse harvest day 7 after allogeneic transplant. Tail vein injection delivered 10^7 T-cell-depleted bone marrow cells and 10^6 splenic CD5+ T cells. Points on this clone: The antigen is undetermined. The gene symbols are mouse symbols. Read coverage stops 1 residue before the CDR3 terminus; the germline J gene supplies the remainder.

The clonotype comes from a female BALB/c mouse given C57BL/6 T cells with graft-versus-host disease after an allogeneic hematopoietic cell transplant. Sequences were obtained from gut tissue. The gene calls are TRBV26 and TRBJ1-6; no clear D. TRBJ1-6 is given ORF status, its function remaining uncertain. The CDR3 DNA, read in part, is TGTGCCAGCAGTCGACAAGATAATTCGCCCCTCTAC. Translating gives CASSRQDNSPLY. In full, the CDR3 is CASSRQDNSPLYF.